Presented here are 15 T cell receptor beta chains from one specimen sequenced in a study of CD8 T cells in ankylosing spondylitis. TCRdb passed the 5' RACE reads through MiXCR, listing each CDR3 protein once. The sample has about 130,000 distinct CDR3 sequences, around 7.9% seen once. Sequenced: blood, either unsorted or a sorted T cell fraction (not recorded which). The receptors were sampled from a female donor with ankylosing spondylitis or in good health (not recorded which).

This clonotype was counted many times. The gene calls are TRBV12-3 or TRBV12-4 and TRBJ2-7; perhaps TRBD2 as D (5 bases). The V gene lost 5 bases and the J gene lost 4 bases, with 9 bases spanning the gap. CDR3 length: 12 residues. The CDR3 region has the DNA TGTGCCAGCAGTCCGGACTTTTACGAGCAGTACTTC. This sequence encodes CASSPDFYEQYF.

This clonotype was seen many times. The rearrangement joins TRBV6-2 or TRBV6-3 to TRBJ1-1, with TRBD1 as a possible D gene (6 bases). CDR1 is MNHEY and CDR2 is SVGEGT in the germline V gene. The CDR3 runs 14 residues. The germline V and J ends were trimmed by 8 bases and 1 base, with 14 bases remaining between them. The CDR3 here is CASAQRGPNTEAFF. In nucleotides, the CDR3 is TGTGCCAGCGCCCAGCGGGGGCCGAACACTGAAGCTTTCTTT.

Ten or more counts support this clonotype. This CDR3 reads CASSRPSTPGQGYEQYF. CDR3 sequence (DNA): TGTGCCAGCAGCCGACCCAGTACACCGGGACAGGGCTACGAGCAGTACTTC. The chain employs TRBV12-3 or TRBV12-4 and TRBJ2-7; 9 positions match TRBD1. The CDR3 is 17 amino acids. V was clipped by 6 bases and J by 3 bases; unmatched bases: 15.

This clonotype appeared many times. The chain has TRBV10-3 and TRBJ1-2; D is undetermined. V lost 2 bases, J lost 5 bases, and 12 bases lay in between. The V gene's germline CDR1 is ENHRY and CDR2 SYGVKD. The length of the CDR3 is 14 residues. The CDR3 DNA is TGTGCCATCAGTGAGGAGGGTGGGAGTTATGGCTACACCTTC. The encoded protein is CAISEEGGSYGYTF.

This clonotype showed up many times. This sequence joins TRBV12-3 or TRBV12-4 and TRBJ2-1; TRBD1 or TRBD2 may be the D gene (5 bases each). V lost 5 bases to trimming and J lost 0 bases, with 14 bases between them. CDR3 length: 16 amino acids. The CDR3 here is CASSMGRLSSYNEQFF. As DNA, the CDR3 is TGTGCCAGCAGTATGGGACGGCTGAGCTCCTACAATGAGCAGTTCTTC.

This clonotype was detected many times. The gene calls are TRBV12-3 or TRBV12-4 and TRBJ2-1; TRBD2 agrees at 11 bases. V gave up 5 bases and J gave up 6 bases; unmatched junction bases: 6. This CDR3 has 15 amino acids. The CDR3 loop is CASSHGLAGGNEQFF. CDR3 nucleotides: TGTGCCAGCAGTCACGGCCTAGCGGGGGGCAATGAGCAGTTCTTC.

This clonotype was seen repeatedly, ten times or more. The V gene is TRBV20-1, the J gene TRBJ2-3, with no clear D. Germline V lookup: CDR1 DFQATT, CDR2 SNEGSKA (reference sequence). The ends were cut back, 0 bases at V and 6 bases at J, with 10 bases in the middle. This CDR3 has 13 amino acids. CDR3 protein: CSARDTATDTQYF. The CDR3 DNA reads TGCAGTGCTAGAGATACCGCGACCGATACGCAGTATTTT.

This clonotype was seen ten or more times. CDR3 nucleotide sequence: TGTGCCAGCAGTTCCCCTACGTACAATGAGCAGTTCTTC. It yields the protein CASSSPTYNEQFF. J is TRBJ2-1 and V is TRBV6-2 or TRBV6-3, with D unresolved. The germline CDR1 and CDR2 sequences are MNHEY and SVGEGT. V was shortened by 4 bases and J by 4 bases, with 8 bases between the two germline ends. This CDR3 has 13 amino acids.

Ten or more counts support this clonotype. The V gene is TRBV19, the J gene TRBJ1-5, with D tentatively TRBD1 (5 bases). Germline V CDR1 and CDR2: LNHDA, SQIVND (reference sequence). This CDR3 spans 14 amino acids. With 0 bases removed from V and 7 bases from J, the gap between germline ends came to 10 bases. CDR3 DNA sequence: TGTGCCAGTAGTATAGATGGGGCTGGACAGCCCCAGCATTTT. Protein sequence: CASSIDGAGQPQHF.

This clonotype has a count of ten or more. The rearrangement links TRBV6-1 to TRBJ1-4; possible D gene TRBD1, 5 bases. Between the trimmed V and J ends, which lost 6 bases and 5 bases, there was a span of 13 bases. The CDR3 sequence is 14 residues long. Germline CDR1 is MNHNS and CDR2 is SASEGT. The CDR3 loop reads CASSTQGRNEKLFF. The DNA for the CDR3 is TGTGCCAGCAGCACGCAGGGTCGAAATGAAAAACTGTTTTTT.

The table lists this clonotype with many counts. This chain joins TRBV7-2 and TRBJ1-2, with D unclear. Germline loops: CDR1 SGHTA, CDR2 FQGNSA. This CDR3 has 13 amino acids. Trimming stripped 1 base from V and 7 bases from J, with 10 bases between. The CDR3 DNA sequence: TGTGCCAGCAGCTTAGAGAGTTCGGGTGGCTACACCTTC. This sequence encodes CASSLESSGGYTF.

J is TRBJ1-1 and V is TRBV6-4; D is undetermined. V shed 10 bases and J shed 0 bases, with 18 bases lying between them. This CDR3 is built from 15 residues. Looked up from germline, CDR1 is MRHNA and CDR2 is SNTAGT. The CDR3 loop is CANDTHPSMNTEAFF. CDR3 in DNA: TGTGCCAACGATACCCATCCATCAATGAACACTGAAGCTTTCTTT.

The chain links TRBV2 to TRBJ2-2, with D unresolved. The CDR3 is made up of 16 amino acids. Germline assignment: CDR1 SNHLY and CDR2 FYNNEI. The ends were cut back, 4 bases at V and 0 bases at J, with 12 bases in the middle. DNA for the CDR3: TGTGCCAGCAGTGGAACAGTTGCCGCGAACACCGGGGAGCTGTTTTTT. As protein: CASSGTVAANTGELFF.

Ten or more counts support this clonotype. The V call is TRBV9, the J call TRBJ2-7; possible D gene TRBD2, 7 bases. The CDR3 extends over 15 amino acids. Trimming removed 4 bases from V and 6 bases from J, with 20 bases in between. Germline V gene lookup returns CDR1 SGDLS and CDR2 YYNGEE. CDR3 bases: TGTGCCAGCAGCCGGGGGGCCGTCGAACTACGCGAGCAGTACTTC. Its translation is CASSRGAVELREQYF.

This clonotype appeared many times. A junction end diverges from the germline sequence, so it may reflect a read error. V gene TRBV12-3 or TRBV12-4 combines with J gene TRBJ2-2, with 8 bases lining up with TRBD1. The CDR3 runs 16 residues. The CDR3 reads CAGRTGKDRDTGELFF. For the CDR3, the DNA is TGTGCCGGCAGGACAGGGAAGGATAGGGACACCGGGGAGCTGTTTTTT.